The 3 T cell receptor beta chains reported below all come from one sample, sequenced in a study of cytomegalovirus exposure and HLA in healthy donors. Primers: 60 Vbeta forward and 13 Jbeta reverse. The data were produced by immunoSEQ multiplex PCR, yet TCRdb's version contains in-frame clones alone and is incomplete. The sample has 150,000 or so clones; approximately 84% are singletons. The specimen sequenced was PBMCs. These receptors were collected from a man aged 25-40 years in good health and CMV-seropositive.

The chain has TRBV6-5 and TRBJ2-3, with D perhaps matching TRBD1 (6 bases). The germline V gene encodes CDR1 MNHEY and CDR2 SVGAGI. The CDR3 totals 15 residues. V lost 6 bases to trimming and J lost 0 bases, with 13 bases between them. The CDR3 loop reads CASSRRQASTDTQYF. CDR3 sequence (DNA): TGTGCCAGCAGCCGTAGACAGGCTAGCACAGATACGCAGTATTTT.

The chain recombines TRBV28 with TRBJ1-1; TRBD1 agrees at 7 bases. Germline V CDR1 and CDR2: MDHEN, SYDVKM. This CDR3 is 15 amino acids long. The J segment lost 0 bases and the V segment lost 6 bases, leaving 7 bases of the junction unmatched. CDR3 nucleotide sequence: TGTGCCAGCAGGTACGACAGGGTCATGAACACTGAAGCTTTCTTT. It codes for CASRYDRVMNTEAFF.

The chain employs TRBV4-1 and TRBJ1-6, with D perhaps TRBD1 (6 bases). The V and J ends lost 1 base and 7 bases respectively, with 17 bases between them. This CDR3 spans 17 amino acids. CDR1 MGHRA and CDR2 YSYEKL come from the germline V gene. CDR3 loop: CASSQVGGALGNSPLHF. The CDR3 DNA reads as TGCGCCAGCAGCCAAGTGGGGGGGGCCTTGGGGAATTCACCCCTCCACTTT.